One and the same sample provided the 28 T cell receptor beta chains below, sequenced in a study of OX40 agonist ivuxolimab in advanced cancers. The library was made by the immunoSEQ multiplex PCR assay. What TCRdb holds here is the immuneACCESS table cut down to in-frame rearrangements. Part of the clones is not present; checked against another copy, under half of the missing clones reflect an unresolved V gene, and the others are unexplained. The sample has tens of thousands of clones on record, 65% to 90% of them singletons. Around 0.9% of the sample comes from the top ten. Specimen: CD4+ or CD8+ T cells sorted from blood, collected in a trial of the OX40 agonist ivuxolimab. Every receptor here comes from an adult with an advanced solid tumor such as melanoma, head and neck, liver or kidney cancer.

The chain employs TRBV15 and TRBJ2-1, with 9 bases that match TRBD2. V trimming: 0 bases; J trimming: 4 bases; junction bases outside the gene matches: 16. The CDR3 runs to 20 residues. Germline CDR1 is LNHNV and CDR2 is YYDKDF (reference sequence). The CDR3 is CATSRDGGRLAEILYNEQFF. The CDR3 DNA reads TGTGCCACCAGCAGAGATGGGGGGAGACTAGCGGAAATCCTTTACAATGAGCAGTTCTTC. Looking up the rest from reference TRBV15 and TRBJ2-1 gives the full variable domain: DAMVIQNPRYQVTQFGKPVTLSCSQTLNHNVMYWYQQKSSQAPKLLFHYYDKDFNNEADTPDNFQSRRPNTSFCFLDIRSPGLGDTAMYLCATSRDGGRLAEILYNEQFFGPGTRLTVL.

The genes are TRBV7-6 and TRBJ2-3; D is possibly TRBD1 or TRBD2 (5 bases each). The CDR3 consists of 14 residues. V lost 2 bases, J lost 4 bases, and 10 bases lay in between. Germline V gives CDR1 SGHVS, CDR2 FNYEAQ. CDR3 DNA: TGTGCCAGCAGCTTAAGGGTGGGGGCAGATACGCAGTATTTT. Translating gives CASSLRVGADTQYF.

This chain connects TRBV7-6 to TRBJ2-3; 10 nucleotides agree with TRBD2. The CDR3 contains 20 residues. V lost 0 bases and J lost 1; bases outside the gene matches: 13. CDR1 SGHVS and CDR2 FNYEAQ come from the germline V gene. The CDR3 protein is CASSLAVASGSMLGTDTQYF. CDR3 coding DNA: TGTGCCAGCAGCTTAGCCGTGGCTAGCGGGAGTATGTTGGGCACAGATACGCAGTATTTT.

This chain connects TRBV6-1 to TRBJ2-1, with D hard to call. The ends were cut back, 2 bases at V and 10 bases at J, with 12 bases in the middle. Germline V gene sequence: CDR1 MNHNS, CDR2 SASEGT. The CDR3 loop spans 13 amino acids. The CDR3 spells CASSENLGLEQFF. CDR3 bases: TGTGCCAGCAGTGAAAATCTGGGTCTGGAGCAGTTCTTC.

The chain carries TRBV27 and TRBJ2-7; weak D call: TRBD1 (6 bases). Trimming took off 6 bases at V and 0 bases at J, with 15 bases between the two ends. CDR1 MNHEY and CDR2 SMNVEV come from the germline V gene (reference sequence). The CDR3 length is 15 residues. Written as DNA, the CDR3 is TGTGCCAGCAGCCCCCGGGGACAACCCTCCTACGAGCAGTACTTC. Encoded protein: CASSPRGQPSYEQYF.

The chain uses TRBV6-5 and TRBJ2-7; D is tentatively TRBD1 or TRBD2 (6 bases each). CDR1 is MNHEY, CDR2 SVGAGI, per germline. Trimming took off 4 bases at V and 4 bases at J, with 20 bases between the two ends. This CDR3 spans 16 amino acids. This CDR3 reads CASSLGGGRTVYEQYF. The CDR3 DNA reads TGTGCCAGCAGTTTGGGGGGCGGCCGTACCGTATACGAGCAGTACTTC.

The gene calls are TRBV27 and TRBJ2-1; D remains unclear. V lost 5 bases and J 6 bases, leaving 8 bases between the germline ends. Germline V gene lookup returns CDR1 MNHEY and CDR2 SMNVEV (reference sequence). The CDR3 extends over 12 amino acids. This CDR3 reads CASSSQVNEQFF. The CDR3 region has the DNA TGTGCCAGCAGTAGCCAGGTCAATGAGCAGTTCTTC.

The J gene is TRBJ2-7, the V gene TRBV18; D perhaps matches TRBD2 (5 bases). The V gene's germline CDR1 is KGHSH and CDR2 LQKENI. The germline V and J ends were trimmed by 6 bases and 3 bases, with 18 bases remaining between them. The CDR3 consists of 15 residues. The CDR3 DNA follows: TGTGCCAGCTCCCCCGGGGAAGCCAGTAACTACGAGCAGTACTTC. As protein: CASSPGEASNYEQYF.

The chain couples TRBV7-9 to TRBJ2-1, with TRBD1 matching 11 bases. The length of the CDR3 is 16 residues. With 1 base clipped from V and 8 bases from J, the junction kept 7 bases outside the gene matches. Germline assignment: CDR1 SEHNR and CDR2 FQNEAQ (reference sequence). This CDR3 is CASSLEGTGGWDEQFF. The CDR3 region has the DNA TGTGCCAGCAGCTTAGAAGGGACAGGGGGTTGGGATGAGCAGTTCTTC.

This clone was picked up one time. CDR3 sequence reads: CASSPTPGLVTEAFF. DNA for the CDR3: TGTGCCAGCAGCCCGACCCCCGGGCTGGTAACTGAAGCTTTCTTT. The chain combines TRBV5-4 with TRBJ1-1; the D is unclear. Germline CDR1 and CDR2: SGHNT and YYREEE (reference sequence). The CDR3 is 15 residues long. V gave up 4 bases and J gave up 5 bases, with 18 bases separating them.

The V and J genes are TRBV27 and TRBJ2-1, with D perhaps being TRBD1 or TRBD2 (6 bases each). Germline CDR1 is MNHEY and CDR2 is SMNVEV (reference sequence). The germline V and J ends were trimmed by 3 bases and 5 bases, with 11 bases remaining between them. This CDR3 has 14 amino acids. CDR3 DNA: TGTGCCAGCAGTTTTGAGGGGGGTAACAATGAGCAGTTCTTC. This codes for CASSFEGGNNEQFF.

The gene calls are TRBV14 and TRBJ2-2; D might be TRBD2 (6 bases). V shed 6 bases and J shed 1 base, with 21 bases lying between them. This CDR3 is 18 amino acids long. The germline gives CDR1 SGHDN, CDR2 FVKESK. The CDR3 here is CASSRTTSHLGNTGELFF. The CDR3 nucleotides read TGTGCCAGCAGTCGCACAACTAGCCACCTTGGGAACACCGGGGAGCTGTTTTTT.

V and J are TRBV28 and TRBJ1-5; D not resolved. Germline V gene sequence: CDR1 MDHEN, CDR2 SYDVKM. V lost 3 bases and J lost 6, with 6 bases in between. CDR3 length: 12 amino acids. The CDR3 sequence: CASSLVRQPQHF. CDR3 DNA sequence: TGTGCCAGCAGTTTGGTACGTCAGCCCCAGCATTTT.

With regard to this clone: This CDR3 is also generated by other DNA sequences in the sample. This chain uses TRBV6-5 with TRBJ1-1, with D unclear. This CDR3 region has 11 residues. Germline-derived CDR1 and CDR2 are MNHEY and SVGAGI. V lost 6 bases, J lost 1 base, and 3 bases lay in between. CDR3 DNA sequence: TGTGCCAGCAGGGGGAACACTGAAGCTTTCTTT. The encoded protein is CASRGNTEAFF.

J is TRBJ2-1 and V is TRBV2; D perhaps matches TRBD2 (5 bases). CDR3 size: 14 residues. Germline V gene data show CDR1 as SNHLY and CDR2 as FYNNEI. V lost 8 bases and J 6 bases, leaving 17 bases between the germline ends. The CDR3 sequence: CASDITARGNEQFF. Written as DNA, the CDR3 is TGTGCCAGCGATATAACCGCTCGGGGCAATGAGCAGTTCTTC.

This clone showed up just once. The chain uses TRBV7-2 and TRBJ1-1; 7 bases line up with TRBD1. The V and J ends lost 1 base and 6 bases, in that order; junction bases with no gene match: 5. From germline, CDR1 is SGHTA and CDR2 FQGNSA. The CDR3 is 14 residues long. CDR3 DNA: TGTGCCAGCAGCTTAGTAAGGGGGCCGGCTGAAGCTTTCTTT. The encoded protein is CASSLVRGPAEAFF.

This clone was seen a single time. This sequence joins TRBV11-2 and TRBJ2-3; maybe TRBD2 (7 bases). Trimming removed 0 bases from V and 1 base from J, with 11 bases in between. Germline CDR1 is SGHAT and CDR2 is FQNNGV. CDR3 length equals 16 residues. The CDR3 loop is CASSLDGGGRTDTQYF. Here the CDR3 DNA reads TGTGCCAGCAGCTTAGATGGGGGGGGCCGCACAGATACGCAGTATTTT.

V is TRBV11-3 and J is TRBJ2-3, with D tentatively TRBD1 or TRBD2 (5 bases each). The CDR3 is made up of 14 amino acids. V gave up 5 bases and J gave up 5 bases, with 14 bases separating them. The germline CDR1 and CDR2 sequences are SGHNT and YENEEA. CDR3 in DNA: TGTGCCAGCAGCCGGGGCCGCGCCGAAGATACGCAGTATTTT. Translating gives CASSRGRAEDTQYF.

The chain has TRBV10-3 and TRBJ2-7; TRBD1 is a possible D gene (6 bases). The CDR3 has 13 residues. V was trimmed by 2 bases and J by 4 bases, leaving 9 bases between them. Germline values: CDR1 ENHRY, CDR2 SYGVKD. CDR3 nucleotide sequence: TGTGCCATCAGTGAGACAGGGTTGTACGAGCAGTACTTC. The encoded protein is CAISETGLYEQYF.

The chain carries TRBV5-1 and TRBJ2-1, with 10 positions matching TRBD2. This CDR3 is 15 amino acids long. V lost 1 base, J lost 2 bases, and 0 bases stayed unmatched. Germline V lookup: CDR1 SGHRS, CDR2 YFSETQ. CDR3 loop: CASSLTSGAYNEQFF. For the CDR3, the DNA is TGCGCCAGCAGCTTGACTAGCGGGGCCTACAATGAGCAGTTCTTC.

This chain uses TRBV19 with TRBJ2-3; 7 bases fit TRBD2. Per germline, CDR1 LNHDA and CDR2 SQIVND (reference sequence). The CDR3 totals 17 residues. The V segment lost 5 bases and the J segment 2 bases; nucleotides outside the gene matches: 13. The CDR3 DNA is TGTGCCAGTAGTTTGGGGGGAGGGCCTGCGGACACAGATACGCAGTATTTT. It codes for CASSLGGGPADTDTQYF. Based on the CDR3 plus reference TRBV19 and TRBJ2-3, the full variable domain is DGGITQSPKYLFRKEGQNVTLSCEQNLNHDAMYWYRQDPGQGLRLIYYSQIVNDFQKGDIAEGYSVSREKKESFPLTVTSAQKNPTAFYLCASSLGGGPADTDTQYFGPGTRLTVL.

The chain links TRBV28 to TRBJ2-7; 9 bases align to TRBD1. CDR1 and CDR2 from the germline V gene are MDHEN and SYDVKM. The CDR3 is 13 amino acids. The ends lost 4 bases at V and 5 bases at J; junction bases unmatched: 3. The CDR3 reads CASSSGTGNEQYF. The DNA of the CDR3 is TGTGCCAGCAGTTCAGGGACAGGGAACGAGCAGTACTTC.

The chain carries TRBV19 and TRBJ2-5; maybe TRBD2 (7 bases). V lost 5 bases to trimming and J lost 5 bases, with 15 bases between them. From germline, CDR1 is LNHDA and CDR2 SQIVND (reference sequence). CDR3 length: 14 residues. DNA for the CDR3: TGTGCCAGTAGTTCAAGGGGGGGCGCGGAGACCCAGTACTTC. Amino acid sequence: CASSSRGGAETQYF.

V and J are TRBV9 and TRBJ1-4; D ambiguous. The CDR3 has 13 amino acids. The germline gives CDR1 SGDLS, CDR2 YYNGEE. The V end lost 1 base, the J end lost 8 bases, and 9 bases lay between the germline ends. The CDR3 sequence: CASSVSTREKLFF. Written as DNA, the CDR3 is TGTGCCAGCAGCGTATCAACGAGGGAAAAACTGTTTTTT.

V is TRBV7-9 and J is TRBJ2-3, with 13 bases identical to TRBD2. With V trimmed by 5 bases and J by 8 bases, 13 bases remained unmatched. The germline CDR1 and CDR2 sequences are SEHNR and FQNEAQ (reference sequence). CDR3 length equals 17 residues. The CDR3 bases are TGTGCCAGCAGCCCCCGACTAGCGGGAGGTGGAGTGGGTACGCAGTATTTT. Translated, it gives CASSPRLAGGGVGTQYF.

This chain joins TRBV5-6 and TRBJ1-2, with a weak D call TRBD1 (5 bases). Germline V gene sequence: CDR1 SGHDT, CDR2 YYEEEE. CDR3 length equals 14 residues. Trimming shortened V by 0 bases and J by 4 bases, and 10 bases separated the two germline ends. The CDR3 protein is CASSLVSGTYGYTF. The CDR3 DNA reads TGTGCCAGCAGCTTGGTGTCAGGGACCTATGGCTACACCTTC.

This clone showed up just a few times. The genes are TRBV27 and TRBJ2-7; 8 bases map to TRBD1. The ends lost 2 bases at V and 4 bases at J; junction bases unmatched: 13. The length of the CDR3 is 17 residues. The germline V gene encodes CDR1 MNHEY and CDR2 SMNVEV (reference sequence). The CDR3 region is CASSLEGPGTGGYEQYF. Here the CDR3 DNA reads TGTGCCAGCAGTTTAGAGGGCCCCGGGACAGGAGGGTACGAGCAGTACTTC.

This clone was recorded only once. CDR3 in amino acids: CASSETINTEAFF. The DNA for the CDR3 is TGCGCCAGCAGTGAGACGATAAACACTGAAGCTTTCTTT. This chain uses TRBV10-1 with TRBJ1-1, with no clear D. Germline lookup yields CDR1 WNHNN and CDR2 SYGVQD (reference sequence). This CDR3 has 13 residues. Between the trimmed V and J ends, which lost 2 bases and 2 bases, there was a span of 6 bases.